This entry lists 27 T cell receptor beta chains sequenced from one sample in a study of T cells in Graves' hyperthyroidism and ophthalmopathy. TCR beta CDR3 region amplification was performed from RNA transcripts. A first-round RT-PCR of the TCR CDR3 used the HTBI primer set. MiXCR, applied by TCRdb to the multiplex PCR reads, yields one record per CDR3 protein. Among some 490,000 distinct CDR3 sequences listed, approximately 16% were seen once. The source material was blood. The receptors originated from a woman in her 30s with Graves' ophthalmopathy.

This clonotype was seen many times. The chain carries TRBV2 and TRBJ2-1; D might be TRBD2 (5 bases). V shed 5 bases and J shed 3 bases, with 17 bases lying between them. CDR1 SNHLY and CDR2 FYNNEI come from the germline V gene. The CDR3 is made up of 16 amino acids. The CDR3 sequence: CASSRRMAGLYNEQFF. The CDR3 nucleotides read TGTGCCAGCAGTCGCCGAATGGCGGGTCTCTACAATGAGCAGTTCTTC.

This clonotype has at least ten counts. The CDR3 DNA reads as TGCGCCAGCAGCTTGGAGGGTAATGAAGCTTTCTTT. This gives the protein CASSLEGNEAFF. The chain employs TRBV5-1 and TRBJ1-1; D not certain. This CDR3 region has 12 residues. Germline V gene lookup returns CDR1 SGHRS and CDR2 YFSETQ. The ends were cut back, 0 bases at V and 7 bases at J, with 7 bases in the middle.

The rearrangement uses TRBV24-1 and TRBJ2-5; TRBD2 might be the D (6 bases). The CDR3 is 15 amino acids. CDR1 is KGHDR and CDR2 is SFDVKD in the germline V gene. The V gene lost 9 bases and the J gene lost 2 bases, with 18 bases spanning the gap. CDR3 sequence: CATAGRLGGQETQYF. The CDR3 coding sequence is TGTGCCACCGCAGGAAGGCTGGGAGGACAAGAGACCCAGTACTTC.

This clonotype was picked up a small number of times. This chain uses TRBV28 with TRBJ1-6; D unclear. Between the trimmed V and J ends, which lost 7 bases and 4 bases, there was a span of 8 bases. CDR3 size: 13 residues. Looked up from germline, CDR1 is MDHEN and CDR2 is SYDVKM. The chain's CDR3 is CASTAGYNSPLHF. CDR3 nucleotides: TGTGCCAGCACGGCCGGATATAATTCACCCCTCCACTTT.

This clonotype came up many times. The V call is TRBV30, the J call TRBJ1-1, with D possibly being TRBD1 (5 bases). V lost 3 bases, J lost 4 bases, and 21 bases lay in between. Per germline, CDR1 GTSNPN and CDR2 SVGIG (reference sequence). CDR3 length equals 16 residues. CDR3 sequence (DNA): TGTGCCTGGAGCCTCCCGGGACGGCATTTAGGCACTGAAGCTTTCTTT. Encoded protein: CAWSLPGRHLGTEAFF.

This clonotype was seen many times. The rearrangement uses TRBV20-1 and TRBJ2-5, with 8 bases aligning to TRBD1. CDR1 and CDR2 (germline): DFQATT, SNEGSKA (reference sequence). The junction had 9 bases not matched to a gene; V was cut back by 6 bases and J by 0 bases. This CDR3 spans 15 amino acids. CDR3 in DNA: TGCAGTGCCCCGCGGGACAGGTGGTACCAAGAGACCCAGTACTTC. This gives the protein CSAPRDRWYQETQYF.

This rearrangement joins TRBV4-3 to TRBJ1-2; 8 nucleotides agree with TRBD1. Germline CDR1 reads LGHNA; CDR2 reads YSLEER. The V segment lost 2 bases and the J segment 0 bases; nucleotides outside the gene matches: 5. The CDR3 spans 16 residues. For the CDR3, the DNA is TGCGCCAGCAGCCAACAATCACAGGGGGCTAACTATGGCTACACCTTC. Protein product: CASSQQSQGANYGYTF.

This clonotype was seen ten or more times. This chain uses TRBV7-2 with TRBJ2-1, with 9 positions matching TRBD2. This CDR3 has 15 residues. The germline V gene has CDR1 SGHTA and CDR2 FQGNSA. After removal of 4 bases from V and 5 bases from J, the junction contained 6 bases not matched to a gene. The CDR3, as DNA: TGTGCCAGCAGCTACGCTAGCGGGGAACACAATGAGCAGTTCTTC. Translated, it gives CASSYASGEHNEQFF.

The rearrangement joins TRBV6-1 to TRBJ2-7; 11 nucleotides agree with TRBD1. Trimming took 8 bases from V and 3 from J; bases not matched to a gene: 3. CDR3 length: 13 residues. Germline V gives CDR1 MNHNS, CDR2 SASEGT. CDR3: CASWGQGDYEQYF. The CDR3 region has the DNA TGTGCCAGCTGGGGACAGGGGGACTACGAGCAGTACTTC.

This clonotype has only a few counts. This chain connects TRBV6-2 or TRBV6-3 to TRBJ2-7, with 7 positions matching TRBD2. The CDR3 has 14 amino acids. V gave up 7 bases and J gave up 4 bases; unmatched junction bases: 10. The germline V gene has CDR1 MNHEY and CDR2 SVGEGT. The CDR3 DNA is TGTGCCAGCACCCAGAGGGAGGGCGGTTACGAGCAGTACTTC. Translated: CASTQREGGYEQYF.

This clonotype was picked up a small number of times. The chain recombines TRBV5-6 with TRBJ2-3; TRBD2 might be the D (5 bases). The CDR3 consists of 13 residues. Germline V lookup: CDR1 SGHDT, CDR2 YYEEEE. V lost 1 base, J lost 6 bases, and 9 bases lay in between. CDR3 residues: CASSLSPGDTQYF. As DNA, the CDR3 is TGTGCCAGCAGCTTGTCCCCGGGGGATACGCAGTATTTT.

A few counts support this clonotype. The chain combines TRBV10-3 with TRBJ2-5, with a possible D match to TRBD2 (7 bases). The CDR3 is made up of 14 amino acids. Between the trimmed V and J ends, which lost 10 bases and 1 base, there was a span of 16 bases. Germline V CDR1 and CDR2: ENHRY, SYGVKD. Here the CDR3 DNA reads TGTGCCACCATGGGGGGGGGGCTCCAAGAGACCCAGTACTTC. This sequence encodes CATMGGGLQETQYF.

The genes are TRBV10-3 and TRBJ2-3; no firm D call. Germline CDR1 is ENHRY and CDR2 is SYGVKD. The V gene lost 2 bases and the J gene lost 0 bases, with 12 bases spanning the gap. The CDR3 extends over 16 amino acids. The CDR3 DNA reads TGTGCCATCAGTGAGCAGGCAAACTCTAGCACAGATACGCAGTATTTT. Translated: CAISEQANSSTDTQYF.

There are many counts of this clonotype. This rearrangement joins TRBV13 to TRBJ2-7; the D is unclear. Trimming left V 5 bases short and J 2 bases short, with 19 bases between. This CDR3 spans 16 amino acids. Germline CDR1 and CDR2: PRHDT and FYEKMQ (reference sequence). The CDR3, as DNA: TGTGCCAGCAGCGAAAGCCACCGCCTTGGTACCTACGAGCAGTACTTC. Its protein is CASSESHRLGTYEQYF. Filled out from reference TRBV13 and TRBJ2-7, the complete variable domain reads AAGVIQSPRHLIKEKRETATLKCYPIPRHDTVYWYQQGPGQDPQFLISFYEKMQSDKGSIPDRFSAQQFSDYHSELNMSSLELGDSALYFCASSESHRLGTYEQYFGPGTRLTVT.

This clonotype was recorded at least ten times. The chain is built from TRBV28 and TRBJ2-2; 7 nucleotides match TRBD2. CDR3 size: 18 residues. Trimming at V came to 2 bases and at J to 2 bases, leaving 11 bases not matched to a gene. The V gene's germline CDR1 is MDHEN and CDR2 SYDVKM. In DNA, the CDR3 is TGTGCCAGCAGTTTACTTCTTATGGGCGGGAGCAACACCGGGGAGCTGTTTTTT. This sequence encodes CASSLLLMGGSNTGELFF.

Points on this clonotype: One end of the junction fails to match germline, which may point to a read error. V gene TRBV28 combines with J gene TRBJ1-2; D ambiguous. The CDR3 loop spans 13 amino acids. Germline V gene lookup returns CDR1 MDHEN and CDR2 SYDVKM. The CDR3, as DNA: TGTGCCAGCAGTTTTCAGAACCCCCTCGCCGGTCACTTC. Translation: CASSFQNPLAGHF.

V and J are TRBV12-3 or TRBV12-4 and TRBJ2-5; 11 nucleotides match TRBD2. This CDR3 is built from 16 residues. The trim removed 3 bases at V and 5 bases at J, leaving 8 bases unmatched. CDR3 in DNA: TGTGCCAGCAGTTTTTCACTAGCGGGAGTTTGGGAGACCCAGTACTTC. Protein product: CASSFSLAGVWETQYF.

This clonotype was counted ten times or more. This chain links TRBV18 with TRBJ2-5; perhaps D is TRBD1 or TRBD2 (5 bases each). The length of the CDR3 is 14 residues. The germline V and J ends were trimmed by 4 bases and 5 bases, with 14 bases remaining between them. CDR1 is KGHSH and CDR2 is LQKENI in the germline V gene. CDR3 sequence reads: CASSHDKGEETQYF. For the CDR3, the DNA is TGTGCCAGCTCACACGACAAAGGGGAGGAGACCCAGTACTTC.

The chain uses TRBV12-3 or TRBV12-4 and TRBJ2-2; D is perhaps TRBD2 (5 bases). V lost 5 bases and J lost 4, with 14 bases in between. The CDR3 covers 15 residues. The CDR3 loop is CASSPMRRATGELFF. The CDR3 DNA follows: TGTGCCAGCAGTCCAATGAGGCGGGCCACCGGGGAGCTGTTTTTT.

V gene TRBV6-4 combines with J gene TRBJ2-3, with 9 bases matching TRBD1. Germline V lookup: CDR1 MRHNA, CDR2 SNTAGT. V dropped 3 bases and J dropped 4; count of bases not matched to a gene: 5. The CDR3 sequence is 15 residues long. The CDR3 is CASSEGTGGADTQYF. CDR3 bases: TGTGCCAGCAGTGAGGGTACAGGGGGCGCAGATACGCAGTATTTT.

CDR3 sequence reads: CASSLVRGPRVGTEAFF. Here the CDR3 DNA reads TGTGCCAGCAGCTTAGTCAGGGGACCGAGGGTGGGCACTGAAGCTTTCTTT. The J gene is TRBJ1-1, the V gene TRBV7-8; weak D call: TRBD1 (6 bases). This CDR3 comprises 17 residues. V was trimmed by 1 base and J by 4 bases, leaving 19 bases between them. CDR1 is SGHVS, CDR2 FQNEAQ, per germline.

The table lists this clonotype with many counts. V gene TRBV3-1 combines with J gene TRBJ1-5; 8 bases are shared with TRBD1. V trimming: 4 bases; J trimming: 11 bases; junction bases outside the gene matches: 7. CDR1 and CDR2 from the germline V gene are LGHDT and YNNKEL (reference sequence). This CDR3 is built from 13 residues. CDR3 protein: CASSPDRGAAQHF. In DNA, the CDR3 is TGTGCCAGCAGCCCCGACAGGGGAGCGGCCCAGCATTTT.

For this clonotype: This likely comes from a read error, as the CDR3 has no conserved phenylalanine or tryptophan at its end. The V call is TRBV4-1, the J call TRBJ1-5; D is unclear. This CDR3 comprises 17 residues. Trimming stripped 1 base from V and 3 bases from J, with 16 bases between. Germline lookup yields CDR1 MGHRA and CDR2 YSYEKL. The CDR3 region is CASSQGRPIRPNQPQHL. In DNA, the CDR3 is TGCGCCAGCAGCCAAGGAAGGCCGATACGTCCCAATCAGCCCCAGCATCTT.

Worth noting for this clonotype: One end of the junction varies from germline; a read error may be responsible. The chain carries TRBV6-2 or TRBV6-3 and TRBJ2-3; D ambiguous. CDR3 length: 14 residues. CDR1 is MNHEY and CDR2 is SVGEGT in the germline V gene. The CDR3 coding sequence is TGTGCCAGCAGTGACTCGCCTGACACAGATACGCAGTATTTT. Its translation: CASSDSPDTDTQYF.

This clonotype was seen a handful of times. The chain recombines TRBV19 with TRBJ2-2; 9 nucleotides match TRBD1. The CDR3 consists of 15 residues. The V and J ends lost 8 bases and 3 bases, in that order; junction bases with no gene match: 7. CDR1 is LNHDA, CDR2 SQIVND, per germline (reference sequence). CDR3 protein: CASCYTGGYTGELFF. The CDR3 DNA is TGTGCCAGTTGTTATACAGGGGGCTACACCGGGGAGCTGTTTTTT.

There are many counts of this clonotype. V and J are TRBV30 and TRBJ2-1; the D gene is possibly TRBD2 (5 bases). This CDR3 region has 13 residues. V was pared by 1 base and J by 10 bases, with 14 bases between. Germline V gene lookup returns CDR1 GTSNPN and CDR2 SVGIG (reference sequence). CDR3 in amino acids: CAWSDGLLTEQFF. CDR3 coding DNA: TGTGCCTGGAGTGACGGACTTCTTACCGAGCAGTTCTTC.

This clonotype was found a few times. The genes are TRBV20-1 and TRBJ1-2, with 9 nucleotides matching TRBD1. V lost 6 bases to trimming and J lost 7 bases; unmatched junction nucleotides: 12. CDR1 and CDR2 from the germline V gene are DFQATT and SNEGSKA (reference sequence). This CDR3 is built from 14 residues. CDR3 bases: TGCAGTGCGCGGCGGGACAGGGTAGAAGTTGGCTACACCTTC. Its protein product is CSARRDRVEVGYTF.